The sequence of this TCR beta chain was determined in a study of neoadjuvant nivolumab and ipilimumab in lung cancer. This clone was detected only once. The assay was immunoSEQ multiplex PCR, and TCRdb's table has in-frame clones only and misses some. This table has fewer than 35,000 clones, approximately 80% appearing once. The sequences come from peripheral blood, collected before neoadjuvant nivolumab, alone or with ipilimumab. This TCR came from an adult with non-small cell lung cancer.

The CDR3 region has the DNA TGTGCCGGAACTAGCGGGGGGCCCGTAGCCCAGTACTTC. This encodes CAGTSGGPVAQYF. The rearrangement links TRBV6-1 to TRBJ2-5, with TRBD2 identical over 12 bases. Germline CDR1 reads MNHNS; CDR2 reads SASEGT. This CDR3 comprises 13 residues. The V and J ends lost 11 bases and 9 bases, in that order; junction bases with no gene match: 10.